This entry is about one TCR beta chain. The data derive from a study of cytomegalovirus exposure and HLA in healthy donors. Trimming took 4 bases from V and 8 from J; bases not matched to a gene: 10. The germline CDR1 and CDR2 sequences are WNHNN and SYGVQD (reference sequence). The CDR3 length is 15 residues. Profiled with immunoSEQ multiplex PCR; TCRdb holds only in-frame clones, not every one. The sample holds roughly 120,000 clones, 70% to 90% seen once. V usage is TRBV10-1 and J usage is TRBJ2-1; 8 bases line up with TRBD2. The specimen was PBMCs. The receptor comes from a man aged 18 to 29 in good health and CMV-seronegative. CDR3 DNA sequence: TGCGCCAGCAGTGGCTCCGGGACTAGTATCTATGAGCAGTTCTTC. It specifies CASSGSGTSIYEQFF.